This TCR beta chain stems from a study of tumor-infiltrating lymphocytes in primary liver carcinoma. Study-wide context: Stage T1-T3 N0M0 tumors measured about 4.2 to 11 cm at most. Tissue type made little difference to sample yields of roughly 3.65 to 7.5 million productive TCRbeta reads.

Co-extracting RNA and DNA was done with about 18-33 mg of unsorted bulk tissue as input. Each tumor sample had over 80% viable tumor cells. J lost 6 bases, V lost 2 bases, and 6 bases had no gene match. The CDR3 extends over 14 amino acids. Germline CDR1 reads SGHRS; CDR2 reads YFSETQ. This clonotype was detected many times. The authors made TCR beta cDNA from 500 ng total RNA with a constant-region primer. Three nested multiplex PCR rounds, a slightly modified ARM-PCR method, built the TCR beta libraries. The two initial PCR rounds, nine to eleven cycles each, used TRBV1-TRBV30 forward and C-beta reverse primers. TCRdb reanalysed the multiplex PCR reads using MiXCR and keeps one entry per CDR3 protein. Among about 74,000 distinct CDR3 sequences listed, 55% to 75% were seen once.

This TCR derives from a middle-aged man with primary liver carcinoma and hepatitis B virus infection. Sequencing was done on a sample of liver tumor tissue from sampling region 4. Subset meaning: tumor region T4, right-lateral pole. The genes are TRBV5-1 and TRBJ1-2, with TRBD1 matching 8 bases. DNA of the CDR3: TGCGCCAGCAGCTTTCAGGGGGCGGCCGATGGCTACACCTTC. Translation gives CASSFQGAADGYTF.